This T cell receptor (beta chain) stems from a study of vaccination effects on CD4 cells after COVID-19. Study at large: Samples collected post-vaccine were obtained a median of 72 days after the second dose.

Broader study findings: Clones of infection and vaccine origin contracted markedly late after vaccination.

The method was immunoSEQ multiplex PCR; TCRdb's version includes in-frame clones alone and lacks a portion of them. The table shows over 14,000 clones, with 72% occurring only once. With V trimmed by 4 bases and J by 3 bases, 6 bases remained unmatched. This CDR3 has 15 residues. Germline CDR1 is MDHEN and CDR2 is SYDVKM. Sequencing was preceded by expansion of antigen-specific CD4+ T cells with viral peptide pools in the ViraFEST assay. Culture lasted 10 days before CD4+ T cell isolation. Either the mRNA-1273 or the BNT162b2 vaccine was given to participants as two doses. Every well housed two million PBMC, which grew in culture alongside around 10 IU/ml IL-2 and about 10 ug/ml peptides. A half-medium replacement with IL-2 medium was carried out on days 3 and 7. As regards this clone: Its target is not known.

The material was CD4+ T cells from PBMCs cultured with SARS-CoV-2 spike peptides, obtained after COVID-19 vaccination. The chain is built from TRBV28 and TRBJ1-5, with TRBD1 identical over 7 bases. The sequence was obtained from a human donor who received a COVID-19 vaccine. CDR3 sequence: CASSSGQALNQPQHF. In nucleotides, the CDR3 is TGTGCCAGCAGTTCCGGACAGGCCCTCAATCAGCCCCAGCATTTT.